These 7 T cell receptor beta chains came from one sample sequenced in a study of immunodeficiency. Clones were sequenced by immunoSEQ multiplex PCR, and TCRdb holds only the in-frame ones, with some missing. The data contain about 1,100 clones, about nine tenths of them singletons. The sequencing sample was made of CD8+ T cells from blood. Source of these receptors: a female donor.

The CDR3 is CASSPEQGAAGNTIYF. In DNA form, the CDR3 reads TGTGCCAGTAGTCCAGAACAGGGAGCCGCTGGAAACACCATATATTTT. The chain couples TRBV19 to TRBJ1-3, with D possibly matching TRBD1 (6 bases). The germline V and J ends were trimmed by 5 bases and 2 bases, with 16 bases remaining between them. Germline V gives CDR1 LNHDA, CDR2 SQIVND (reference sequence). The CDR3 totals 16 residues.

The CDR3 DNA follows: TGTGCCAGCAGTGAATCCGACGGACCGGGCTTCGGACTGTTTTTT. Protein sequence: CASSESDGPGFGLFF. The chain couples TRBV25-1 to TRBJ1-4; D not certain. From germline, CDR1 is MGHDK and CDR2 SYGVNS. The V end was cut by 1 base, the J end by 13 bases, with 19 bases between. The length of the CDR3 is 15 residues.

The CDR3 nucleotides are TGTGCCAGTAGTATATGGATTCCCTACAATGAGCAGTTCTTC. It specifies CASSIWIPYNEQFF. The chain is built from TRBV19 and TRBJ2-1; no clear D. The germline CDR1 and CDR2 sequences are LNHDA and SQIVND (reference sequence). V lost 2 bases, J lost 2 bases, and 7 bases lay in between. The CDR3 is 14 amino acids.

The chain is built from TRBV6-5 and TRBJ1-2; 7 nucleotides line up with TRBD1. The CDR3 has 14 amino acids. The J segment lost 7 bases and the V segment lost 3 bases, leaving 8 bases of the junction unmatched. Germline lookup yields CDR1 MNHEY and CDR2 SVGAGI. The CDR3 spells CASSYLQGGPGYTF. CDR3 coding DNA: TGTGCCAGCAGTTATTTGCAGGGGGGGCCTGGCTACACCTTC.

This chain connects TRBV18 to TRBJ2-1; 10 positions match TRBD2. The CDR3 is 15 amino acids. V was clipped by 3 bases and J by 5 bases; unmatched bases: 4. The V gene's germline CDR1 is KGHSH and CDR2 LQKENI. The chain's CDR3 is CASSPLAGDHNEQFF. The CDR3 DNA reads as TGTGCCAGCTCACCGCTAGCGGGAGACCACAATGAGCAGTTCTTC.

This clone appeared a few times. The chain is built from TRBV15 and TRBJ1-1, with a possible D match to TRBD1 (6 bases). CDR1 and CDR2 from the germline V gene are LNHNV and YYDKDF (reference sequence). V was trimmed by 7 bases and J by 1 base, leaving 22 bases between them. This CDR3 spans 17 amino acids. Here the CDR3 reads CATNGGAWTGGNTEAFF. Here the CDR3 DNA reads TGTGCCACCAATGGGGGGGCTTGGACGGGAGGGAACACTGAAGCTTTCTTT.

V and J are TRBV3-1 (or the pseudogene TRBV3-2) and TRBJ2-1, with D unresolved. Trimming took 4 bases from V and 4 from J, leaving 2 bases between them. The CDR3 covers 11 residues. CDR1 is LGHDT, CDR2 YNNKEL, per germline (reference sequence). CDR3 in DNA: TGTGCCAGCAGCCGGTACAATGAGCAGTTCTTC. Its protein is CASSRYNEQFF.